The T cell receptor (beta chain) under discussion was sequenced for a study of cytomegalovirus exposure and HLA in healthy donors. The study's findings and limits: For cytomegalovirus status, the classifier reportedly gave diagnoses with high specificity and sensitivity. Usually a TCR sequence was rare, but some public TCRs were found in many donors. The study carried out a later analysis of TCR beta sequences. It associated approximately 17,000 of them with specific HLA alleles at a false discovery rate of 0.05.

At the time of sampling, donors were nominally healthy, though unrecorded immune exposures were likely. This clone has a handful of counts. Its target is not known. The V gene lost 0 bases and the J gene lost 14 bases, with 17 bases spanning the gap. Germline CDR1 GTSNPN, CDR2 SVGIG (reference sequence). This CDR3 has 14 amino acids. The PCR made use of 60 Vbeta and 13 Jbeta primers. The protocol was immunoSEQ multiplex PCR, while the TCRdb copy is restricted to in-frame clones and leaves out a portion. The data contain 150,000 or so clones, 70% to 80% of them seen just once; the ten biggest clones take up approximately 8%.

The TCR sequence derives from a man under 40 in good health and CMV-seropositive. Sequenced input: PBMCs. The rearrangement links TRBV30 to TRBJ1-6; D not certain. The chain's CDR3 is CAWSVILGTRSLHF. CDR3 bases: TGTGCCTGGAGTGTAATCCTAGGAACCCGGTCCCTCCACTTT.